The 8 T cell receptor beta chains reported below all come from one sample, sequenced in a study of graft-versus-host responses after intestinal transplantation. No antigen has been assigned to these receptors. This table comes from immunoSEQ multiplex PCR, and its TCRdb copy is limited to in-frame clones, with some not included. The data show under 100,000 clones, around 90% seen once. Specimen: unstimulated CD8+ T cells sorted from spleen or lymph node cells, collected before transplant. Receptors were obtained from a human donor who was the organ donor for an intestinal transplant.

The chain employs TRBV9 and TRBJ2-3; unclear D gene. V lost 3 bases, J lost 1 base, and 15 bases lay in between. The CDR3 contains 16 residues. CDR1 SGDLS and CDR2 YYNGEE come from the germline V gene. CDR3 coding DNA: TGTGCCAGCAGCGCCCGATTGGGCGCTGGCACAGATACGCAGTATTTT. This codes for CASSARLGAGTDTQYF.

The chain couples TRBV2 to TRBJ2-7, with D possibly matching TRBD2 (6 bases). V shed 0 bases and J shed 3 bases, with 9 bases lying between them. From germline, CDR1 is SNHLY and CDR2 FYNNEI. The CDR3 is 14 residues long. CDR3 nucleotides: TGTGCCAGCAGTGAAGCTTTGGAGGGCTACGAGCAGTACTTC. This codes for CASSEALEGYEQYF.

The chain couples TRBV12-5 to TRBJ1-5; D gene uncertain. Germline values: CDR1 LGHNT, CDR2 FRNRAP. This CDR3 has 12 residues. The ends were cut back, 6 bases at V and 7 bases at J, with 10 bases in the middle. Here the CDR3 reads CASGPNRQPQHF. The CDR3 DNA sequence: TGTGCTAGTGGGCCCAATCGGCAGCCCCAGCATTTT.

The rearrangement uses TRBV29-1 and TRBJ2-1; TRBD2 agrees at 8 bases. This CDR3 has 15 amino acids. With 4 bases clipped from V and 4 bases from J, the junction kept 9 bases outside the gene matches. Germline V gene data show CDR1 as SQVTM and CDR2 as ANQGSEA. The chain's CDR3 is CSVGGAGGLYNEQFF. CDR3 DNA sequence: TGCAGCGTTGGGGGGGCGGGGGGACTTTACAATGAGCAGTTCTTC.

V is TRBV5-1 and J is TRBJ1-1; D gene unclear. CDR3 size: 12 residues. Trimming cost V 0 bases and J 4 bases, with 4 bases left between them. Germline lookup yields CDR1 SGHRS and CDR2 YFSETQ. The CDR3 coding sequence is TGCGCCAGCAGCTTGGGCAGCACTGAAGCTTTCTTT. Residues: CASSLGSTEAFF.

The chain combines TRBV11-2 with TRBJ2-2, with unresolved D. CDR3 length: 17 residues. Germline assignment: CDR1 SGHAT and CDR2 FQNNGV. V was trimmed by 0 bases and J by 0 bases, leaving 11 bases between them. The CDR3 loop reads CASSLERIITNTGELFF. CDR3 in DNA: TGTGCCAGCAGCTTAGAGAGAATTATAACGAACACCGGGGAGCTGTTTTTT.

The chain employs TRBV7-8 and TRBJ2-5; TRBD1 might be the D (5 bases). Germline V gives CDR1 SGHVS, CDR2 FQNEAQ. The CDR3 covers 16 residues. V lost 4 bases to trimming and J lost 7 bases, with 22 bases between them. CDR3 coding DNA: TGTGCCAGCAGCTCCCCTCCCTCCCAGGGCGTCGGGACCCAGTACTTC. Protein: CASSSPPSQGVGTQYF.

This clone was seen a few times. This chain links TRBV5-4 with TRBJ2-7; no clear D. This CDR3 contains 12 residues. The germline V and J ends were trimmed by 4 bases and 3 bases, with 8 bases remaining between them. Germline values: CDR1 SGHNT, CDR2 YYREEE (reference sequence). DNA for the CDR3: TGTGCCAGCAGCCCATCAGGCTACGAGCAGTACTTC. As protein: CASSPSGYEQYF.